This is a list of T cell receptor beta chains from one sample in a study of patients and donors after allogeneic stem cell transplantation. TCRdb passed the RT-PCR reads through MiXCR, listing each CDR3 protein once. Here the sample spans 17,000 or so distinct CDR3 sequences, approximately 30% being singletons. Sequencing used blood, either unsorted or a sorted T cell fraction (not recorded which). These receptors originate from a human donor who was either an allogeneic HSCT recipient or a stem cell or donor lymphocyte infusion donor (not recorded which). It is not recorded whose cells these are; they may come from a transplant donor. Each CDR3 is given with its conserved first and last residue. A D gene is named only where the DNA matches it firmly. Part of the rows lack a size; the others show once, few, many or a class for expanded clones.

j_call: TRBJ2-5
d_call: TRBD2
clone_size: -
v_call: TRBV5-1
cdr3_aa: CASSLAGLAPETQYF
cdr3_nt: TGCGCCAGCAGCTTGGCGGGACTAGCTCCGGAGACCCAGTACTTC

j_call: TRBJ1-2
d_call: -
clone_size: -
v_call: TRBV11-1
cdr3_aa: CASSFSDGNYGYTF
cdr3_nt: TGTGCCAGCAGCTTCAGCGACGGCAACTATGGCTACACCTTC

j_call: TRBJ1-2
d_call: TRBD1
clone_size: many
v_call: TRBV20-1
cdr3_aa: CSARTGADYGYTF
cdr3_nt: TGCAGTGCCAGAACAGGGGCAGACTATGGCTACACCTTC

j_call: TRBJ1-2
d_call: TRBD1
clone_size: many
v_call: TRBV12-3/TRBV12-4
cdr3_aa: CASRLGRGLGYTF
cdr3_nt: TGTGCCAGCAGACTCGGCAGGGGGCTCGGCTACACCTTC

j_call: TRBJ1-4
d_call: -
clone_size: few
v_call: TRBV11-2
cdr3_aa: CASSPPTRGREKLFF
cdr3_nt: TGTGCCAGCAGCCCTCCGACACGTGGGCGAGAAAAACTGTTTTTT

j_call: TRBJ1-6
d_call: -
clone_size: -
v_call: TRBV27
cdr3_aa: CASSLLQVPYSPLHF
cdr3_nt: TGTGCCAGCAGTTTATTACAGGTCCCCTATTCACCCCTCCACTTT

j_call: TRBJ2-7
d_call: -
clone_size: -
v_call: TRBV5-5
cdr3_aa: CASSVGRRQAAYEQYF
cdr3_nt: TGTGCCAGCAGCGTGGGGAGAAGACAGGCTGCCTACGAGCAGTACTTC

j_call: TRBJ2-2
d_call: -
clone_size: -
v_call: TRBV12-3/TRBV12-4
cdr3_aa: CASSLGDTGELFF
cdr3_nt: TGTGCCAGCAGTCTCGGGGACACCGGGGAGCTGTTTTTT

j_call: TRBJ1-6
d_call: -
clone_size: medium-sized
v_call: TRBV6-6
cdr3_aa: CASSYSNPTSGSPLHF
cdr3_nt: TGTGCCAGCAGTTACTCGAACCCAACCTCTGGTTCACCCCTCCACTTT

j_call: TRBJ1-5
d_call: TRBD1
clone_size: -
v_call: TRBV4-1
cdr3_aa: CASSQDDIRGFGRNQPQHF
cdr3_nt: TGCGCCAGCAGCCAAGATGACATCAGGGGGTTCGGCCGCAATCAGCCCCAGCATTTT

j_call: TRBJ1-6
d_call: -
clone_size: -
v_call: TRBV5-4
cdr3_aa: CASSIDRFNSPLHF
cdr3_nt: TGTGCCAGCAGCATTGACAGGTTTAATTCACCCCTCCACTTT

j_call: TRBJ1-5
d_call: -
clone_size: -
v_call: TRBV10-3
cdr3_aa: CAISDPQGKGLRGNQPQHF
cdr3_nt: TGTGCCATCAGTGACCCTCAAGGGAAGGGCCTCCGGGGCAATCAGCCCCAGCATTTT

j_call: TRBJ1-5
d_call: -
clone_size: few
v_call: TRBV11-2
cdr3_aa: CASSRGGSNQPQHF
cdr3_nt: TGTGCCAGCAGCCGGGGGGGCAGCAATCAGCCCCAGCATTTT

j_call: TRBJ1-6
d_call: -
clone_size: once
v_call: TRBV4-1
cdr3_aa: CASSQNAQSGTINSPLHF
cdr3_nt: TGCGCCAGCAGCCAAAATGCTCAATCCGGGACGATTAATTCACCCCTCCACTTT

j_call: TRBJ1-1
d_call: -
clone_size: -
v_call: TRBV7-3
cdr3_aa: CASSLIGWDTEAFF
cdr3_nt: TGTGCCAGCAGCTTAATCGGGTGGGACACTGAAGCTTTCTTT

j_call: TRBJ2-7
d_call: -
clone_size: few
v_call: TRBV9
cdr3_aa: CASSPTGVVPYEQYF
cdr3_nt: TGTGCCAGCAGCCCCACGGGGGTGGTACCCTACGAGCAGTACTTC

j_call: TRBJ2-7
d_call: TRBD2
clone_size: -
v_call: TRBV7-3
cdr3_aa: CASSLGLDYEQYF
cdr3_nt: TGTGCCAGCAGCTTAGGACTAGATTACGAGCAGTACTTC

j_call: TRBJ2-3
d_call: TRBD1
clone_size: few
v_call: TRBV6-1
cdr3_aa: CASSQNRQGLSITDTQYF
cdr3_nt: TGTGCCAGCAGTCAGAACCGACAGGGGCTATCCATCACAGATACGCAGTATTTT

j_call: TRBJ2-1
d_call: -
clone_size: -
v_call: TRBV20-1
cdr3_aa: CSAREWVGGSYNEQFF
cdr3_nt: TGCAGTGCTAGGGAATGGGTAGGGGGCTCCTACAATGAGCAGTTCTTC

j_call: TRBJ1-5
d_call: -
clone_size: few
v_call: TRBV10-2
cdr3_aa: CASSESGVNQPQHF
cdr3_nt: TGCGCCAGCAGTGAATCAGGGGTTAATCAGCCCCAGCATTTT

j_call: TRBJ1-5
d_call: TRBD1
clone_size: -
v_call: TRBV18
cdr3_aa: CASSPGQGVQPQHF
cdr3_nt: TGTGCCAGCTCACCGGGACAGGGAGTTCAGCCCCAGCATTTT

j_call: TRBJ1-2
d_call: TRBD1
clone_size: -
v_call: TRBV4-2
cdr3_aa: CASSPWTGVGGYTF
cdr3_nt: TGTGCCAGCAGCCCTTGGACAGGGGTAGGAGGCTACACCTTC

j_call: TRBJ1-4
d_call: -
clone_size: -
v_call: TRBV5-1
cdr3_aa: CASSPEGRNEKLFF
cdr3_nt: TGCGCCAGCAGCCCCGAAGGACGGAATGAAAAACTGTTTTTT

j_call: TRBJ1-6
d_call: TRBD1
clone_size: -
v_call: TRBV7-8
cdr3_aa: CASSSGQGILNSPLHF
cdr3_nt: TGTGCCAGCAGCTCCGGACAGGGGATTTTGAATTCACCCCTCCACTTT

j_call: TRBJ2-5
d_call: -
clone_size: few
v_call: TRBV5-1
cdr3_aa: CASRGAHPETQYF
cdr3_nt: TGCGCCAGCAGGGGAGCGCATCCAGAGACCCAGTACTTC

j_call: TRBJ2-1
d_call: -
clone_size: many
v_call: TRBV7-9
cdr3_aa: CASSHQGGRELEQFF
cdr3_nt: TGTGCCAGCAGCCACCAGGGGGGTCGAGAACTCGAGCAGTTCTTC

j_call: TRBJ1-2
d_call: -
clone_size: -
v_call: TRBV7-9
cdr3_aa: CASSLLGGNYGYTF
cdr3_nt: TGTGCCAGCAGCTTATTAGGTGGAAACTATGGCTACACCTTC

j_call: TRBJ1-1
d_call: -
clone_size: -
v_call: TRBV27
cdr3_aa: CASSPLMSLLGVAFF
cdr3_nt: TGTGCCAGCAGTCCCCTAATGTCACTGCTTGGGGTAGCTTTCTTT

j_call: TRBJ1-2
d_call: -
clone_size: -
v_call: TRBV7-2
cdr3_aa: CASSLAAGRSSYGYTF
cdr3_nt: TGTGCCAGCAGCTTAGCCGCGGGGCGGAGTTCCTATGGCTACACCTTC

j_call: TRBJ1-2
d_call: TRBD1
clone_size: few
v_call: TRBV12-3/TRBV12-4
cdr3_aa: CASSFRTGGYGYTF
cdr3_nt: TGTGCCAGCAGTTTCCGGACAGGGGGCTATGGCTACACCTTC

j_call: TRBJ1-2
d_call: TRBD1
clone_size: many
v_call: TRBV12-3/TRBV12-4
cdr3_aa: CASSYRGAENYGYTF
cdr3_nt: TGTGCCAGCAGTTACAGGGGAGCGGAGAACTATGGCTACACCTTC

j_call: TRBJ1-5
d_call: -
clone_size: few
v_call: TRBV24-1
cdr3_aa: CATSGRDPNQPQHF
cdr3_nt: TGTGCCACCAGTGGGAGGGATCCCAATCAGCCCCAGCATTTT

j_call: TRBJ1-5
d_call: -
clone_size: -
v_call: TRBV24-1
cdr3_aa: CATRAGTGLNQPQHF
cdr3_nt: TGTGCCACCAGGGCCGGGACGGGGTTAAATCAGCCCCAGCATTTT

j_call: TRBJ2-3
d_call: -
clone_size: -
v_call: TRBV16
cdr3_aa: CASSQFRTDTQYF
cdr3_nt: TGTGCCAGCAGCCAGTTTAGAACAGATACGCAGTATTTT

j_call: TRBJ1-2
d_call: TRBD1
clone_size: few
v_call: TRBV5-1
cdr3_aa: CASSYRGVSGYTF
cdr3_nt: TGCGCCAGCAGCTACAGGGGAGTGAGCGGCTACACCTTC

j_call: TRBJ1-5
d_call: -
clone_size: -
v_call: TRBV12-3/TRBV12-4
cdr3_aa: CASSTEQGNQPQHF
cdr3_nt: TGTGCCAGCAGTACCGAACAGGGAAATCAGCCCCAGCATTTT

j_call: TRBJ2-3
d_call: -
clone_size: -
v_call: TRBV30
cdr3_aa: CAWSTPIVTQYF
cdr3_nt: TGTGCCTGGAGTACTCCCATCGTTACGCAGTATTTT

j_call: TRBJ1-5
d_call: -
clone_size: -
v_call: TRBV20-1
cdr3_aa: CSARAPGQYSNQPQHF
cdr3_nt: TGCAGTGCTAGAGCCCCCGGGCAGTATAGCAATCAGCCCCAGCATTTT

j_call: TRBJ1-5
d_call: -
clone_size: few
v_call: TRBV5-1
cdr3_aa: CASSLGVAPSQPQHF
cdr3_nt: TGCGCCAGCAGCTTGGGCGTCGCCCCTAGCCAGCCCCAGCATTTT

j_call: TRBJ1-1
d_call: -
clone_size: -
v_call: TRBV7-9
cdr3_aa: CASSFYNTEAFF
cdr3_nt: TGTGCCAGCAGCTTCTACAACACTGAAGCTTTCTTT

j_call: TRBJ2-2
d_call: -
clone_size: -
v_call: TRBV6-6
cdr3_aa: CASSYSWGRDGELFF
cdr3_nt: TGTGCCAGCAGTTACTCGTGGGGGCGAGACGGGGAGCTGTTTTTT

j_call: TRBJ1-2
d_call: -
clone_size: -
v_call: TRBV21-1
cdr3_aa: CASSKGTTSYGYTF
cdr3_nt: TGTGCCAGCAGCAAAGGCACTACGAGCTATGGCTACACCTTC

j_call: TRBJ2-3
d_call: -
clone_size: few
v_call: TRBV29-1
cdr3_aa: CGVLGLATDTQYF
cdr3_nt: TGCGGAGTCCTAGGGCTTGCTACAGATACGCAGTATTTT

j_call: TRBJ2-5
d_call: -
clone_size: few
v_call: TRBV10-1
cdr3_aa: CASSEWPSSVETQYF
cdr3_nt: TGCGCCAGCAGTGAGTGGCCTTCGAGTGTCGAGACCCAGTACTTC

j_call: TRBJ1-2
d_call: -
clone_size: -
v_call: TRBV6-5
cdr3_aa: CATQKGGGYGYTF
cdr3_nt: TGTGCCACCCAGAAAGGGGGGGGCTATGGCTACACCTTC

j_call: TRBJ1-1
d_call: -
clone_size: -
v_call: TRBV4-1
cdr3_aa: CASSQRDRGTEAFF
cdr3_nt: TGCGCCAGCAGCCAGAGGGACCGAGGCACTGAAGCTTTCTTT

j_call: TRBJ1-5
d_call: -
clone_size: -
v_call: TRBV18
cdr3_aa: CASSLNAANNQPQHF
cdr3_nt: TGTGCCAGCTCACTGAACGCCGCCAACAATCAGCCCCAGCATTTT

j_call: TRBJ2-3
d_call: -
clone_size: -
v_call: TRBV12-3/TRBV12-4
cdr3_aa: CASSRRPADTQYF
cdr3_nt: TGTGCCAGCAGCCGAAGACCCGCAGATACGCAGTATTTT

j_call: TRBJ1-5
d_call: -
clone_size: -
v_call: TRBV28
cdr3_aa: CASSFMMVENQPQHF
cdr3_nt: TGTGCCAGCAGTTTTATGATGGTAGAGAATCAGCCCCAGCATTTT

j_call: TRBJ1-1
d_call: -
clone_size: few
v_call: TRBV4-1
cdr3_aa: CASSQGPSRGTEAFF
cdr3_nt: TGCGCCAGCAGCCAAGGCCCCTCTCGGGGCACTGAAGCTTTCTTT

j_call: TRBJ1-2
d_call: -
clone_size: many
v_call: TRBV29-1
cdr3_aa: CSVVDTNYGYTF
cdr3_nt: TGCAGCGTTGTCGACACGAACTATGGCTACACCTTC

j_call: TRBJ2-7
d_call: TRBD1
clone_size: -
v_call: TRBV6-5
cdr3_aa: CASSYSGTGYEQYF
cdr3_nt: TGTGCCAGCAGTTACTCGGGGACAGGGTACGAGCAGTACTTC

j_call: TRBJ1-6
d_call: -
clone_size: -
v_call: TRBV28
cdr3_aa: CASRTDGTLNSPLHF
cdr3_nt: TGTGCCAGCAGGACGGACGGCACCCTTAATTCACCCCTCCACTTT

j_call: TRBJ1-1
d_call: -
clone_size: -
v_call: TRBV4-3
cdr3_aa: CASSQLPDGLEAFF
cdr3_nt: TGCGCCAGCAGCCAACTTCCTGACGGTTTAGAAGCTTTCTTT

j_call: TRBJ2-5
d_call: -
clone_size: -
v_call: TRBV18
cdr3_aa: CASSPHGEEETQYF
cdr3_nt: TGTGCCAGCTCACCACACGGGGAGGAGGAGACCCAGTACTTC

j_call: TRBJ1-2
d_call: -
clone_size: few
v_call: TRBV12-3/TRBV12-4
cdr3_aa: CASSTGLQIYGYTF
cdr3_nt: TGTGCCAGCAGTACGGGTCTGCAGATTTATGGCTACACCTTC

j_call: TRBJ1-1
d_call: TRBD1
clone_size: -
v_call: TRBV20-1
cdr3_aa: CSARDWTGDSPEAFF
cdr3_nt: TGCAGTGCTAGAGATTGGACCGGGGACAGCCCTGAAGCTTTCTTT

j_call: TRBJ2-2
d_call: -
clone_size: once
v_call: TRBV6-5
cdr3_aa: CASSSLLGTGELFF
cdr3_nt: TGTGCCAGCAGTTCCCTCTTGGGCACCGGGGAGCTGTTTTTT

j_call: TRBJ1-4
d_call: -
clone_size: -
v_call: TRBV6-6
cdr3_aa: CASSYSVRGPHLQTNEKLFF
cdr3_nt: TGTGCCAGCAGTTACTCGGTCAGGGGACCACACCTCCAAACTAATGAAAAACTGTTTTTT

j_call: TRBJ1-5
d_call: -
clone_size: -
v_call: TRBV7-2
cdr3_aa: CASSLKFGNQPQHF
cdr3_nt: TGTGCCAGCAGCTTAAAATTTGGCAATCAGCCCCAGCATTTT